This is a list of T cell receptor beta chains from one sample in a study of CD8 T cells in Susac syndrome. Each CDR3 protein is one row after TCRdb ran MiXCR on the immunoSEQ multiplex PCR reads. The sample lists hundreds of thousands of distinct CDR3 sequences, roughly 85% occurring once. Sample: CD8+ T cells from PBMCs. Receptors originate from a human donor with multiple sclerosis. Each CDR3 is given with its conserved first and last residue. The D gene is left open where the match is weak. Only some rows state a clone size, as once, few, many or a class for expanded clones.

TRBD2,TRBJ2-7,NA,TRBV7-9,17,TGTGCCAGCAGCTTAGCCCCGACCCTAGCGGGAGGTTACGAGCAGTACTTC,CASSLAPTLAGGYEQYF
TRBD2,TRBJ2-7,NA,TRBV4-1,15,TGCGCCAGCAGCCATACACTAGCGGGCTCTAGGGAGCAGTACTTC,CASSHTLAGSREQYF
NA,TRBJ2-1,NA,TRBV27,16,TGTGCCAGCAGTTTGGTGTTGGGGAGGGGGTACAATGAGCAGTTCTTC,CASSLVLGRGYNEQFF
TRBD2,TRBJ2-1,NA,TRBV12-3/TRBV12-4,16,TGTGCCAGCAGTTTCCCGAGCGGGGCCTCCTACAATGAGCAGTTCTTC,CASSFPSGASYNEQFF
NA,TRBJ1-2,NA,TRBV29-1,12,TGCAGCGTTCCGGGGTTGGACTATGGCTACACCTTC,CSVPGLDYGYTF
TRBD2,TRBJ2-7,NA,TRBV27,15,TGTGCCAGCAGTCTGACCGGGACTAGCGGGAGAGGGCAGTACTTC,CASSLTGTSGRGQYF
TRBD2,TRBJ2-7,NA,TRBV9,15,TGTGCCAGCAGCGTCGCTAGCGGGAGGGACTACGAGCAGTACTTC,CASSVASGRDYEQYF
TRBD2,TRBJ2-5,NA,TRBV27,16,TGTGCCAGCAGTCTGGTCCCGGGACTAGCGGGAGAGACCCAGTACTTC,CASSLVPGLAGETQYF
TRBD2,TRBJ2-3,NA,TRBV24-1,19,TGTGCCACCAGTGATCTCAGCGGGAGGAATCTCTATAGCACAGATACGCAGTATTTT,CATSDLSGRNLYSTDTQYF
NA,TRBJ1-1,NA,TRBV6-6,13,TGTGCCAGCTCCCCTCGGGGGGCGATTGAAGCTTTCTTT,CASSPRGAIEAFF
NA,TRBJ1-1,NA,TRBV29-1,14,TGCAGCGTTCTAGGAGTCACCGGATACGATGAAGCTTTCTTT,CSVLGVTGYDEAFF
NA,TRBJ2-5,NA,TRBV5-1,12,TGCGCCAGCAGCTTGCAGGGACAGACCCAGTACTTC,CASSLQGQTQYF
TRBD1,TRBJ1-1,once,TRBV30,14,TGTGCCTGGAGTGGGCTCAGGGGGGGGACTGAAGCTTTCTTT,CAWSGLRGGTEAFF
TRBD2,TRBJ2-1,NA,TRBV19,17,TGTGCCAGTAGCTCTTTCAAGCGGGAGCGAGAATACAATGAGCAGTTCTTC,CASSSFKREREYNEQFF
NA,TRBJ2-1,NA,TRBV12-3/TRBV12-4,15,TGTGCCAGCAGTTTAGTCAGGGGCTCCTACAATGAGCAGTTCTTC,CASSLVRGSYNEQFF
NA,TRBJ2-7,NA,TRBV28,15,TGTGCCAGCAGGCGGAGACTTAATCCGTCCTACGAGCAGTACTTC,CASRRRLNPSYEQYF
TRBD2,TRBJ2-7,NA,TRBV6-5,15,TGTGCCAGCAGTTACTCCTCCGGACTAGCGGGTGAGCAGTACTTC,CASSYSSGLAGEQYF
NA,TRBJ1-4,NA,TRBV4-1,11,TGCGCCAGCCGGGAGCAGGAAAAACTGTTTTTT,CASREQEKLFF
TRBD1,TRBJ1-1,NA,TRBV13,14,TGTGCCAGCAGCTTCGGGACAGGGGCCACTGAAGCTTTCTTT,CASSFGTGATEAFF
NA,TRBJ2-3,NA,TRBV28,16,TGTGCCAGCAAGTGGGGCACTCCAGCAAGCACAGATACGCAGTATTTT,CASKWGTPASTDTQYF
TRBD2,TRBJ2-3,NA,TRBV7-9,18,TGTGCCAGCAGCTTAGTAGCGGGAGGGCGTCCTCAACTGGATACGCAGTATTTT,CASSLVAGGRPQLDTQYF
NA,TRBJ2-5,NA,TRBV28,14,TGTGCCAGCAAACACCGCGTCAACGGGGAGACCCAGTACTTC,CASKHRVNGETQYF
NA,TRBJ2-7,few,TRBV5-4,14,TGTGCCAGCAGCTTGGGTGGGCAACCCTACGAGCAGTACTTC,CASSLGGQPYEQYF
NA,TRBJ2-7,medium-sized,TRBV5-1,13,TGCGCCAGCAGCTGGGACAAGTCCTACGAGCAGTACTTC,CASSWDKSYEQYF
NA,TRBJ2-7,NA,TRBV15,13,TGTGCCACCGGCCCTGAAGCAGACTACGAGCAGTACTTC,CATGPEADYEQYF
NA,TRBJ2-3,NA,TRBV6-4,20,TGTGCCAGCAGCCCCCCTAAACTCTTGGCCCAAGTAAAGCAGAGAGATACGCAGTATTTT,CASSPPKLLAQVKQRDTQYF
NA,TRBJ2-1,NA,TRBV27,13,TGTGCCAGCAGTTCACCTACGGAGGGCGGGCAGTTCTTC,CASSSPTEGGQFF
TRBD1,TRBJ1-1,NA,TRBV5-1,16,TGCGCCAGCAGCCAAAAAAGGGACAGGAGAAACACTGAAGCTTTCTTT,CASSQKRDRRNTEAFF
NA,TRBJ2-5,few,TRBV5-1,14,TGCGCCAGCAGCTATACAGGGATCCAAGAGACCCAGTACTTC,CASSYTGIQETQYF
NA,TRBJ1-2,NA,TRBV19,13,TGTGCCAGTAGTGAGATGGGTAGCTATGGCTACACCTTC,CASSEMGSYGYTF
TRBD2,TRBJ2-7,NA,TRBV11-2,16,TGTGCCAGCAGCTCCCTCGGACTAGCGGCTTCCTACGAGCAGTACTTC,CASSSLGLAASYEQYF
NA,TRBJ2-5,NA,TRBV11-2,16,TGTGCCAGCAGCTTAGGAGGGACAACGCTCCAAGAGACCCTGTACTTC,CASSLGGTTLQETLYF
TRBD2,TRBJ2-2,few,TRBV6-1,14,TGTGCCAGCCGCCTAGCGGGCGGCACCGGGGAGCTGTTTTTT,CASRLAGGTGELFF
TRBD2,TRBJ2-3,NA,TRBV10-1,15,TGCGCCAGCAGCCTCTGGCGGGAGGGCCCAGATACGCAGTATTTT,CASSLWREGPDTQYF
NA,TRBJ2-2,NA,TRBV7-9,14,TGTGCCAGCAGCTTTGGGGTGAGGACCGGGGAGCTGTTTTTT,CASSFGVRTGELFF
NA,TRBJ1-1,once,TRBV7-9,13,TGTGCCAGCACCCAGACAGCGAACACTGAAGCTTTCTTT,CASTQTANTEAFF
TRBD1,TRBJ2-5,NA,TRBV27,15,TGTGCCAGCAGTTTGGACAGGGGGCAGCAAGAGACCCAGTACTTC,CASSLDRGQQETQYF
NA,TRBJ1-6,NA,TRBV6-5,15,TGTGCCAGCAGTTACGTGGGGGGCAGCTCTTCACCCCTCCACTTT,CASSYVGGSSSPLHF
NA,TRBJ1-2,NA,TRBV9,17,TGTGCCAGCAGCCAGAACGGGGGCTTACCTCGTTTTCATGGCTACACCTTC,CASSQNGGLPRFHGYTF
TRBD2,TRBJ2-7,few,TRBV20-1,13,TGCAGTGCTAGAGCTAGCGGGAACTACGAGCAGTACTTC,CSARASGNYEQYF
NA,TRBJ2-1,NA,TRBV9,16,TGTGCCAGCAGCGTCAGGGAAGGTAGGGCCTACAATGAGCAGTTCTTC,CASSVREGRAYNEQFF
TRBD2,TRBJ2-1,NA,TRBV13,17,TGTGCCAGCAGCCCGGGGACTAGCGGGAGGTCCTACAATGAGCAGTTCTTC,CASSPGTSGRSYNEQFF
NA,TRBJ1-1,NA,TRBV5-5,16,TGTGCCAGCAGCTTGTGGGGGTTAGGTAAGAACACTGAAGCTTTCTTT,CASSLWGLGKNTEAFF
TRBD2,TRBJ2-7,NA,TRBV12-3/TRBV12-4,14,TGTGCCAGCAGTTGGGGACTAGCGGGAAGCGAGCAGTACTTC,CASSWGLAGSEQYF
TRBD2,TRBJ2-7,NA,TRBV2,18,TGTGCCAGCACCTGGACTAGCGGGAGGGCCGGGTTAACCTACGAGCAGTACTTC,CASTWTSGRAGLTYEQYF
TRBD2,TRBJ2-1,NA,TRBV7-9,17,TGTGCCAGCAGCTACCCTCCAGCGGGACGCTCCTACAATGAGCAGTTCTTC,CASSYPPAGRSYNEQFF
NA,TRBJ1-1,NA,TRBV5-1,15,TGCGCCAGCACCGCCATGAGCCCTGGGAACACTGAAGCTTTCTTT,CASTAMSPGNTEAFF
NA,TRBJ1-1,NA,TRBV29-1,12,TGCAGCGTTGCCAGGGAGGGCACTGAAGCTTTCTTT,CSVAREGTEAFF
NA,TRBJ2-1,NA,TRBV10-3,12,TGTGCCATAACCACCGGGGGCAATGAGCAGTTCTTC,CAITTGGNEQFF
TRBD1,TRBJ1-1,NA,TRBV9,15,TGTGCCAGCAGCGTGGCCGGACAGGGACGGGATGAAGCTTTCTTT,CASSVAGQGRDEAFF
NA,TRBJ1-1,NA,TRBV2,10,TGTGCCAGCGGCGGGAAAGTAGCTTTCTTT,CASGGKVAFF
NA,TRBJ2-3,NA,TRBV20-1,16,TGCAGTGCCGCCTTCCATCTTTGGGGTAGCACAGATACGCAGTATTTT,CSAAFHLWGSTDTQYF
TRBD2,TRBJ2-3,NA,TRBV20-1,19,TGCAGTGGACGTGATCCTAGCGGGATAACGCGGAGTCCCCCAGATACGCAGTATTTT,CSGRDPSGITRSPPDTQYF
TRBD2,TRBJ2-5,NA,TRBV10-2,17,TGCGCCAGCAGTTCATTTGGTGGCGGGAGCGAGTACGAGACCCAGTACTTC,CASSSFGGGSEYETQYF
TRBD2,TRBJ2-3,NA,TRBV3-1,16,TGTGCCAGCAGCCTTACCGGGACTAGCGTTGGAGATACGCAGTATTTT,CASSLTGTSVGDTQYF